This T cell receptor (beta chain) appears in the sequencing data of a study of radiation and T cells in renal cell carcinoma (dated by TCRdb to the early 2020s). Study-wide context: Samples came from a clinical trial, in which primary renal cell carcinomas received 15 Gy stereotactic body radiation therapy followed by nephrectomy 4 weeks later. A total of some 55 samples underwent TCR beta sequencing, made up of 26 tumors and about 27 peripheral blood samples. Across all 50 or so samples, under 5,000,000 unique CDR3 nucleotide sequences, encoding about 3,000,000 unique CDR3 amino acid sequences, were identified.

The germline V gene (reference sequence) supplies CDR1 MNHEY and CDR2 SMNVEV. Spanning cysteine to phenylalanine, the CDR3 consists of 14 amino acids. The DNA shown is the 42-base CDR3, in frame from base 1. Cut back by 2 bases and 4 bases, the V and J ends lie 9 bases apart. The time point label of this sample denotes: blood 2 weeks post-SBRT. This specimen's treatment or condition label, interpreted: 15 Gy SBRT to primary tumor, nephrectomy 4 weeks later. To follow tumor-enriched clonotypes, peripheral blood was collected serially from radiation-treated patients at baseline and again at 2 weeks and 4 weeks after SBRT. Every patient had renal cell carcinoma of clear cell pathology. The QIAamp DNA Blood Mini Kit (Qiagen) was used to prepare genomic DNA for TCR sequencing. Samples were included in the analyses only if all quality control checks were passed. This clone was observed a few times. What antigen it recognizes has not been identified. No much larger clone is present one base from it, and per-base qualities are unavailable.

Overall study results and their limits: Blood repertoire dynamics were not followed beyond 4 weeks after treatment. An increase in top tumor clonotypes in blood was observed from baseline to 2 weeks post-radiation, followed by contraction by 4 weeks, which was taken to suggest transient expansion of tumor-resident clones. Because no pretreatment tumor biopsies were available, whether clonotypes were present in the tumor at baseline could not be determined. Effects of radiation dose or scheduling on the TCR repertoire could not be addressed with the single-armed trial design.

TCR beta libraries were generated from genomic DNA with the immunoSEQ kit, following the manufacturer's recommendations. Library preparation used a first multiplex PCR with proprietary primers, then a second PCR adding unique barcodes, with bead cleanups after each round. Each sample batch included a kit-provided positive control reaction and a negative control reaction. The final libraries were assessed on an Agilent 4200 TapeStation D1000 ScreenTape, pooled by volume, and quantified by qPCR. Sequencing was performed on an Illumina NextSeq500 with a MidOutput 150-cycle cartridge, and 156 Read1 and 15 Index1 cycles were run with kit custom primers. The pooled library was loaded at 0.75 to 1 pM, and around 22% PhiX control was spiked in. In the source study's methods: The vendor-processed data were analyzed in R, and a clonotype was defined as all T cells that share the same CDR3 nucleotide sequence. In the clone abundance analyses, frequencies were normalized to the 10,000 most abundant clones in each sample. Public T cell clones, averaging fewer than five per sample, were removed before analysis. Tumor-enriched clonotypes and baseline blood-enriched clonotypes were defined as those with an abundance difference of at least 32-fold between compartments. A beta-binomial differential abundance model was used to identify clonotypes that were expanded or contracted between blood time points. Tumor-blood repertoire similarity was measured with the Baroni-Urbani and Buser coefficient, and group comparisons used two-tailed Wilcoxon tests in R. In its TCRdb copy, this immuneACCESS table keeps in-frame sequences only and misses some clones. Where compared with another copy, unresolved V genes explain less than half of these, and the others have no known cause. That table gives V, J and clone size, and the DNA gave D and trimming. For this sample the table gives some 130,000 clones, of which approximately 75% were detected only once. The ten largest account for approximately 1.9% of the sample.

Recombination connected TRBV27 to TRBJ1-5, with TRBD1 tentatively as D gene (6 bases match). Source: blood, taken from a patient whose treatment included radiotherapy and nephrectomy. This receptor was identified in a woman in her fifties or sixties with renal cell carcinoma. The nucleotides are TGTGCCAGCAGTTTAAACAGGGCTAATCAGCCCCAGCATTTT. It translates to CASSLNRANQPQHF.